Presented here are 32 T cell receptor beta chains from one specimen sequenced in a study of blood T cells in healthy people across ages. Combining a sample-barcoded 5' primer with a J-beta primer mix, a second PCR ran for roughly 6 to 11 cycles. TCRdb called the 5' RACE reads again in MiXCR, with one record for every CDR3 protein. The table has around 870,000 distinct CDR3 sequences, around 30% seen once. Material: blood. These receptors all stem from a woman older than 75 in good health.

This clonotype appeared many times. The genes are TRBV9 and TRBJ1-2; 7 bases fit TRBD1. The V and J ends lost 4 bases and 7 bases, in that order; junction bases with no gene match: 7. The CDR3 loop spans 13 amino acids. Germline V gene data show CDR1 as SGDLS and CDR2 as YYNGEE. CDR3 in DNA: TGTGCCAGCAGCTTCGACAGGGTCGGTGGCTACACCTTC. It yields the protein CASSFDRVGGYTF.

Comments on this clonotype: This clone may be a read error of a much larger clone one base away. This rearrangement joins TRBV7-2 to TRBJ2-5, with a weak D call TRBD1 (5 bases). The CDR3 consists of 15 residues. From germline, CDR1 is SGHTA and CDR2 FQGNSA. This CDR3 is CASTPKAAGREAQYF. The CDR3 nucleotides read TGTGCCAGCACCCCCAAGGCGGCAGGGCGAGAGGCCCAGTACTTC.

About this clonotype: A much larger clone is a single base away; this may be a read error. The chain couples TRBV11-3 to TRBJ2-5; D unclear. The CDR3 length is 13 residues. Germline V gene sequence: CDR1 SGHNT, CDR2 YENEEA. CDR3 coding DNA: TGTGCCGGCAGCGCGGACCAACAAGAGACCCAGTACTTC. It specifies CAGSADQQETQYF. The complete variable domain, with remaining parts taken from reference TRBV11-3 and TRBJ2-5, reads EAGVVQSPRYKIIEKKQPVAFWCNPISGHNTLYWYLQNLGQGPELLIRYENEEAVDDSQLPKDRFSAERLKGVDSTLKIQPAELGDSAVYLCAGSADQQETQYFGPGTRLLVL.

The gene calls are TRBV12-3 or TRBV12-4 and TRBJ2-3; TRBD1 is a possible D gene (6 bases). The germline V and J ends were trimmed by 8 bases and 15 bases, with 30 bases remaining between them. The CDR3 loop spans 15 amino acids. The CDR3 DNA is TGTGCCAGCGGGGGCAGCCAAGGGAACACAGATGTGGAATATTTT. As protein: CASGGSQGNTDVEYF.

This clonotype was seen many times. CDR3 nucleotide sequence: TGCAGTGCTAGAGATCGGGGCGGTGGCTACGAGCAGTACTTC. Translated, it gives CSARDRGGGYEQYF. The chain has TRBV20-1 and TRBJ2-7; TRBD1 or TRBD2 may be the D gene (5 bases each). The CDR3 is made up of 14 amino acids. Deletions cut 0 bases from V and 3 bases from J, with 12 bases between. Germline loops: CDR1 DFQATT, CDR2 SNEGSKA (reference sequence).

This clonotype was detected ten times or more. The chain employs TRBV6-5 and TRBJ2-3, with a tentative D call TRBD1 (6 bases). The CDR3 is 15 residues long. The germline gives CDR1 MNHEY, CDR2 SVGAGI. The V and J ends lost 4 bases and 2 bases respectively, with 13 bases between them. CDR3 nucleotides: TGTGCCAGCAGTTTCCAGGGGAGTCCCACAGATACGCAGTATTTT. It translates to CASSFQGSPTDTQYF.

This clonotype was recorded at least ten times. The chain combines TRBV6-2 or TRBV6-3 with TRBJ2-3; 13 nucleotides agree with TRBD2. Germline assignment: CDR1 MNHEY and CDR2 SVGEGT. The CDR3 has 15 residues. The junction had 5 bases not matched to a gene; V was cut back by 8 bases and J by 3 bases. DNA of the CDR3: TGTGCCAGCGGACGGACTAGCGGGGGAACAGATACGCAGTATTTT. Translation gives CASGRTSGGTDTQYF.

In regard to this clonotype: This may come from a read error, since a much larger clone is one base off. V is TRBV6-2 or TRBV6-3 and J is TRBJ1-2; TRBD1 might be the D (5 bases). Germline lookup yields CDR1 MNHEY and CDR2 SVGEGT. CDR3 length equals 14 residues. CDR3 loop: CASRRGGVNYSYTF. The CDR3 bases are TGTGCCAGCCGCCGCGGGGGAGTGAACTATAGCTACACCTTC.

This clonotype was detected many times. The chain carries TRBV20-1 and TRBJ1-2; D gene unclear. CDR1 and CDR2 from the germline V gene are DFQATT and SNEGSKA (reference sequence). Trimming cost V 3 bases and J 3 bases, with 11 bases left between them. The CDR3 covers 13 residues. The CDR3 loop reads CSARGRDDYGYTF. For the CDR3, the DNA is TGCAGTGCTAGGGGCCGGGATGACTATGGCTACACCTTC.

Many counts were recorded for this clonotype. The chain is built from TRBV20-1 and TRBJ2-1, with D tentatively TRBD1 (6 bases). Trimming removed 5 bases from V and 5 bases from J, with 10 bases in between. CDR1 is DFQATT, CDR2 SNEGSKA, per germline (reference sequence). The CDR3 sequence is 12 residues long. CDR3 sequence (DNA): TGCAGTGCTGCATCAGGGGACAATGAGCAGTTCTTC. It codes for CSAASGDNEQFF.

On this clonotype: A much larger clone sits a single nucleotide away, making a read error possible. The CDR3 region is CAGSVEPTGDNEQFF. DNA of the CDR3: TGTGCCGGCAGCGTAGAGCCGACAGGGGACAATGAGCAGTTCTTC. The rearrangement joins TRBV9 to TRBJ2-1; 8 positions agree with TRBD1. This CDR3 is built from 15 residues. The germline CDR1 and CDR2 sequences are SGDLS and YYNGEE.

To note about this clonotype: At one of its ends the junction is not consistent with the germline gene, which may arise from a read error. V gene TRBV4-1 combines with J gene TRBJ1-6; no definite D call. The CDR3 spans 18 residues. Germline V CDR1 and CDR2: MGHRA, YSYEKL. CDR3 amino acids: CAGSQDSGRYGYNSPLHF. DNA for the CDR3: TGCGCCGGCAGCCAAGATTCGGGCAGGTACGGCTATAATTCACCCCTCCACTTT.

To note about this clonotype: A much larger clone lies a single base off, so this may be a read error. The V gene is TRBV6-2 or TRBV6-3, the J gene TRBJ2-3, with D possibly called TRBD1 or TRBD2 (5 bases each). The length of the CDR3 is 20 residues. In germline, CDR1 is MNHEY, CDR2 SVGEGT. V was clipped by 2 bases and J by 0 bases, with 24 bases between them. Here the CDR3 reads CASSYDPGAAELYSTDTQYF. DNA for the CDR3: TGTGCCAGCAGTTACGACCCCGGGGCAGCGGAACTATATAGCACAGATACGCAGTATTTT.

The table lists this clonotype with many counts. The chain combines TRBV12-3 or TRBV12-4 with TRBJ2-5; D gene unclear. The CDR3 extends over 12 amino acids. V lost 6 bases, J lost 6 bases, and 11 bases lay in between. The CDR3 coding sequence is TGTGCCAGCAGCCCTACCCAGAAGACCCAGTACTTC. Translating gives CASSPTQKTQYF.

CDR3 in DNA: TGCAGTGCTAGAGCGGGACGCCTCGACGCTGGGAACACTGAAGCTTTCTTT. Translation gives CSARAGRLDAGNTEAFF. V usage is TRBV20-1 and J usage is TRBJ1-1, with a weak D call TRBD1 (5 bases). V was shortened by 1 base and J by 1 base, with 19 bases between the two germline ends. From germline, CDR1 is DFQATT and CDR2 SNEGSKA (reference sequence). CDR3 length: 17 residues.

This clonotype has at least ten counts. CDR3 nucleotide sequence: TGTGCCAGCAGCCACCCGGGGGGAGAGGATACGCAGTATTTT. Translation gives CASSHPGGEDTQYF. The rearrangement links TRBV4-2 to TRBJ2-3; 7 bases are a match to TRBD2. Germline trimming cut 3 bases from V and 6 bases from J; bases unmatched to any gene: 6. The germline V gene has CDR1 LGHNA and CDR2 YNFKEQ. The CDR3 loop spans 14 amino acids.

The sample holds many counts of this clonotype. The V call is TRBV20-1, the J call TRBJ2-1; possible D gene TRBD1, 5 bases. Germline V lookup: CDR1 DFQATT, CDR2 SNEGSKA (reference sequence). The V and J ends lost 6 bases and 0 bases respectively, with 15 bases between them. The CDR3 contains 15 residues. The CDR3 is CSAISVTASYNEQFF. The CDR3 DNA sequence: TGCAGTGCGATTTCCGTGACAGCCTCCTACAATGAGCAGTTCTTC.

Remarks on this clonotype: A much larger clonotype is one base distant, so this may be a read error. V usage is TRBV7-2 and J usage is TRBJ2-4; maybe TRBD2 (5 bases). This CDR3 region has 15 residues. Trimming cost V 1 base and J 13 bases, with 20 bases left between them. CDR1 is SGHTA and CDR2 is FQGNSA in the germline V gene. The CDR3: CASSLDRTERNEQYF. DNA for the CDR3: TGTGCCAGCAGCTTAGATCGGACGGAGCGGAATGAGCAGTACTTC.

The genes are TRBV12-3 or TRBV12-4 and TRBJ2-3; TRBD2 is a possible D gene (6 bases). This CDR3 has 16 residues. V shed 7 bases and J shed 0 bases, with 17 bases lying between them. This chain's CDR3 is CASIRPGVASTDTQYF. The CDR3 region has the DNA TGTGCCAGCATCCGCCCGGGGGTCGCTAGCACAGATACGCAGTATTTT.

This clonotype was seen many times. This rearrangement joins TRBV2 to TRBJ2-5; perhaps TRBD2 as D (6 bases). The germline V and J ends were trimmed by 6 bases and 3 bases, with 17 bases remaining between them. This CDR3 is built from 15 residues. Germline CDR1 reads SNHLY; CDR2 reads FYNNEI. Here the CDR3 reads CASRRSGGKKETQYF. CDR3 coding DNA: TGTGCCAGCAGGCGTAGCGGTGGAAAAAAAGAGACCCAGTACTTC.

This clonotype has a count of ten or more. This chain uses TRBV7-2 with TRBJ2-7; 10 bases are a match to TRBD2. V dropped 1 base and J dropped 9; count of bases not matched to a gene: 9. CDR1 SGHTA and CDR2 FQGNSA come from the germline V gene. The CDR3 is made up of 15 amino acids. CDR3 sequence reads: CASSLEQRGGAVQYF. Written as DNA, the CDR3 is TGTGCCAGCAGCTTAGAACAGCGGGGGGGAGCAGTGCAGTACTTC.

This clonotype appeared many times. The V gene is TRBV29-1, the J gene TRBJ1-1, with D hard to call. Germline CDR1 SQVTM, CDR2 ANQGSEA. Trimming stripped 3 bases from V and 1 base from J, with 9 bases between. The length of the CDR3 is 13 residues. DNA for the CDR3: TGCAGCGTTGACTCTTGGGGGAACACTGAAGCTTTCTTT. Translated: CSVDSWGNTEAFF.

The rearrangement joins TRBV7-6 to TRBJ1-6; 9 bases line up with TRBD1. Germline V gene sequence: CDR1 SGHVS, CDR2 FNYEAQ. The CDR3 is 15 residues long. Trimming removed 2 bases from V and 5 bases from J; junction bases left unmatched: 1. The CDR3 loop reads CASSLRTGDNSPLHF. CDR3 nucleotides: TGTGCCAGCAGCTTACGGACAGGGGATAATTCACCCCTCCACTTT. Full variable domain (missing parts from reference TRBV7-6 and TRBJ1-6): GAGVSQSPRYKVTKRGQDVALRCDPISGHVSLYWYRQALGQGPEFLTYFNYEAQQDKSGLPNDRFSAERPEGSISTLTIQRTEQRDSAMYRCASSLRTGDNSPLHFGNGTRLTVT.

This clonotype was seen a handful of times. The genes are TRBV3-1 and TRBJ2-5, with TRBD2 matching 9 bases. The V and J ends lost 4 bases and 5 bases, in that order; junction bases with no gene match: 8. CDR3 length: 15 amino acids. The germline V gene encodes CDR1 LGHDT and CDR2 YNNKEL (reference sequence). The CDR3 spells CASSRYSGGTETQYF. The CDR3 nucleotides read TGTGCCAGCAGCCGGTATAGCGGGGGAACGGAGACCCAGTACTTC.

This clonotype was counted ten times or more. The chain is built from TRBV7-2 and TRBJ2-7; 9 bases are a match to TRBD1. Germline CDR1 and CDR2: SGHTA and FQGNSA. Trimming removed 6 bases from V and 6 bases from J; junction bases left unmatched: 6. The CDR3 covers 13 residues. CDR3 nucleotides: TGTGCCAGCAGTCAGACAGGGGGTCTCGAGCAGTACTTC. Its protein product is CASSQTGGLEQYF.

The sample holds a few counts of this clonotype. The gene calls are TRBV20-1 and TRBJ2-7, with D hard to call. The ends were cut back, 0 bases at V and 2 bases at J, with 14 bases in the middle. In germline, CDR1 is DFQATT, CDR2 SNEGSKA (reference sequence). CDR3 size: 15 residues. CDR3 sequence reads: CSARELTDNTYEQYF. In DNA, the CDR3 is TGCAGTGCTAGAGAACTAACGGATAACACCTACGAGCAGTACTTC.

This clonotype was picked up many times. The J gene is TRBJ1-1, the V gene TRBV7-2; TRBD1 aligns across 7 bases. CDR3 length: 15 residues. V shed 3 bases, J shed 1 base, and the junction held 5 bases outside the gene matches. The germline V gene has CDR1 SGHTA and CDR2 FQGNSA. The CDR3 DNA is TGTGCCAGCAGCTTCAACCGGGACAGGAACACTGAAGCTTTCTTT. This encodes CASSFNRDRNTEAFF.

This chain connects TRBV4-3 to TRBJ1-4; no definite D call. V was clipped by 1 base and J by 7 bases, with 13 bases between them. Looked up from germline, CDR1 is LGHNA and CDR2 is YSLEER. The CDR3 sequence is 15 residues long. The CDR3 region is CASSQGTGVGEKLFF. The CDR3 region has the DNA TGCGCCAGCAGCCAAGGGACCGGGGTCGGTGAAAAACTGTTTTTT.

CDR3 coding DNA: TGTGCCAGCAGCTTGGGTGTCGGGGGAATTCAAGAGACCCAGTACTTC. Translating gives CASSLGVGGIQETQYF. This sequence joins TRBV5-6 and TRBJ2-5; the D gene is possibly TRBD2 (6 bases). V was cut by 0 bases and J by 2 bases, with 14 bases left in between. The length of the CDR3 is 16 residues. Germline-derived CDR1 and CDR2 are SGHDT and YYEEEE.

The rearrangement links TRBV7-2 to TRBJ2-5; D unresolved. The J call may be in error: the DNA end matches TRBJ2-7 better. CDR3 length: 15 amino acids. Germline V gene lookup returns CDR1 SGHTA and CDR2 FQGNSA. The DNA for the CDR3 is TGTGCCAGCAGCTCACCCCGCAGAAGGTTACACGAGCAGTACTTC. Protein sequence: CASSSPRRRLHEQYF.

This clonotype was seen at least ten times. V gene TRBV4-2 combines with J gene TRBJ2-1; no firm D call. CDR1 LGHNA and CDR2 YNFKEQ come from the germline V gene. Trimming cost V 1 base and J 8 bases, with 9 bases left between them. CDR3 length: 13 amino acids. The CDR3 nucleotides are TGTGCCAGCAGCCAAGTTGCTGCGTATGAGCAGTTCTTC. This translates into CASSQVAAYEQFF.

The rearrangement links TRBV5-6 to TRBJ2-2; 10 nucleotides agree with TRBD1. Trimming cost V 4 bases and J 3 bases; bases outside gene matches: 6. CDR1 SGHDT and CDR2 YYEEEE come from the germline V gene. The CDR3 has 16 amino acids. CDR3 region: CASSRDRGRHTGELFF. In DNA, the CDR3 is TGTGCCAGCAGCCGAGACAGGGGGCGGCACACCGGGGAGCTGTTTTTT.